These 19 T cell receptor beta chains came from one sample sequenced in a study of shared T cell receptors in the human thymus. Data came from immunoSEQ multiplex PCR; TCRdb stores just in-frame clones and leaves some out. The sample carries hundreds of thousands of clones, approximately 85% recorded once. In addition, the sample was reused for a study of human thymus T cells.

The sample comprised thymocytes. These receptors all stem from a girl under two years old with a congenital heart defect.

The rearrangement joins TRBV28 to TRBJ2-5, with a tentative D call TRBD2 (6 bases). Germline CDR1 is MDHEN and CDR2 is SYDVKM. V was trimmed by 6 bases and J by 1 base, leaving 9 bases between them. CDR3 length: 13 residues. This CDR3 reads CASRAGIQETQYF. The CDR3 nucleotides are TGTGCCAGCAGGGCGGGGATCCAAGAGACCCAGTACTTC.

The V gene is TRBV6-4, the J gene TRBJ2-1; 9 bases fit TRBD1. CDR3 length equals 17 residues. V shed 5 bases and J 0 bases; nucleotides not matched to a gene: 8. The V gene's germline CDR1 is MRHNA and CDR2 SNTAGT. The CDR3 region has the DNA TGTGCCAGCAGTAGGGACAGGGATGATGGCTCCTACAATGAGCAGTTCTTC. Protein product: CASSRDRDDGSYNEQFF.

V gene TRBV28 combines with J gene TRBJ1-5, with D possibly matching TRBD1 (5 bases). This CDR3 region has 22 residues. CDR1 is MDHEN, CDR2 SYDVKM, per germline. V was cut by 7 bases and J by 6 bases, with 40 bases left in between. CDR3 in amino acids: CASTNSSGQSQGYSGLFQPQHF. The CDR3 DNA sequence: TGTGCCAGCACCAATTCGTCCGGACAATCCCAGGGATATTCGGGTTTGTTTCAGCCCCAGCATTTT. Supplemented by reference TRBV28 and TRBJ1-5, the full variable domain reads DVKVTQSSRYLVKRTGEKVFLECVQDMDHENMFWYRQDPGLGLRLIYFSYDVKMKEKGDIPEGYSVSREKKERFSLILESASTNQTSMYLCASTNSSGQSQGYSGLFQPQHFGDGTRLSIL.

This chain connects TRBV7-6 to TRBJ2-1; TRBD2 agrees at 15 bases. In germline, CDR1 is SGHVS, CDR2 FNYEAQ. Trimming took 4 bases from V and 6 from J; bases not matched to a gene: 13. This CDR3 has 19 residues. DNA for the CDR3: TGTGCCAGCAGCTCGCCGGGACTAGCGGGGGGTTCAGTTAGCAATGAGCAGTTCTTC. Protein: CASSSPGLAGGSVSNEQFF.

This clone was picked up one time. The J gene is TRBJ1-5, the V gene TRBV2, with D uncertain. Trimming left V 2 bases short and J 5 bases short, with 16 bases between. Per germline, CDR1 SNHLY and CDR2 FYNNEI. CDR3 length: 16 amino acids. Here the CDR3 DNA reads TGTGCCAGCAGTGAAAATAGGGTTTACGGGGATCAGCCCCAGCATTTT. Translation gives CASSENRVYGDQPQHF.

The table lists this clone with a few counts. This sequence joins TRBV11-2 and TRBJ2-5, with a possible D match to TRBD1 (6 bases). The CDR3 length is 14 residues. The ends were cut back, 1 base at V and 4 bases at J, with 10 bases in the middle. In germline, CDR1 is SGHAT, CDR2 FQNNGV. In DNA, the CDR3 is TGTGCCAGCAGCTTAGTACAGGGTATAGAGACCCAGTACTTC. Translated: CASSLVQGIETQYF.

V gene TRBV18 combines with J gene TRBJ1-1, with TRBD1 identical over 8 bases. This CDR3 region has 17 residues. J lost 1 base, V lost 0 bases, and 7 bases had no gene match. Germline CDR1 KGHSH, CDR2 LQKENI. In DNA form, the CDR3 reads TGTGCCAGCTCACCACCCGAGACAGGGGCCCCGAACACTGAAGCTTTCTTT. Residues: CASSPPETGAPNTEAFF.

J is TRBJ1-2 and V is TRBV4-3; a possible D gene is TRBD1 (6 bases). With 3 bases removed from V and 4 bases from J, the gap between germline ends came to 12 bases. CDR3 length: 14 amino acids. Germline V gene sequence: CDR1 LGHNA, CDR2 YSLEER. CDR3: CASSHSGGLYGYTF. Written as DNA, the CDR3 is TGCGCCAGCAGCCACTCCGGGGGGCTCTATGGCTACACCTTC.

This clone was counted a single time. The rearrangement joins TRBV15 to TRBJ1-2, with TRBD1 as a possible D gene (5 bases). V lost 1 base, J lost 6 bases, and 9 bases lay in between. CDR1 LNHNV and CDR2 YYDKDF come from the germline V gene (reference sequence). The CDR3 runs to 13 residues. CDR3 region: CATSRGAGNGYTF. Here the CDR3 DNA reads TGTGCCACCAGCAGAGGAGCAGGGAATGGCTACACCTTC.

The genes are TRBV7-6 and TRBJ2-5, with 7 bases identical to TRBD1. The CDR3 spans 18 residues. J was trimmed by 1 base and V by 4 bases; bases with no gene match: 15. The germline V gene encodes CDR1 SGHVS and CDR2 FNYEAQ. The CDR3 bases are TGTGCCAGCAGCTCGCCGATAGTGAGAGGGACAGCCCAAGAGACCCAGTACTTC. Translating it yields CASSSPIVRGTAQETQYF.

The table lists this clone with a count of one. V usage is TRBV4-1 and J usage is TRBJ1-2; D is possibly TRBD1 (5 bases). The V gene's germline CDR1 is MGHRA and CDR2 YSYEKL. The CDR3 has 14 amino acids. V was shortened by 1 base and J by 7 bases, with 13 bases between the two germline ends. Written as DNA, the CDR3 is TGCGCCAGCAGCCAAGTTAGGGGTTTAGGTGGCTACACCTTC. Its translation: CASSQVRGLGGYTF.

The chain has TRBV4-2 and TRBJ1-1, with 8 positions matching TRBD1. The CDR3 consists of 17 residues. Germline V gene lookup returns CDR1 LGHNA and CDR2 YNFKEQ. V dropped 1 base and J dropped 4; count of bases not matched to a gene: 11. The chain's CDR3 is CASSQVPTTDRGTEAFF. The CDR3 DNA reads TGTGCCAGCAGCCAAGTGCCCACTACCGACAGGGGCACTGAAGCTTTCTTT.

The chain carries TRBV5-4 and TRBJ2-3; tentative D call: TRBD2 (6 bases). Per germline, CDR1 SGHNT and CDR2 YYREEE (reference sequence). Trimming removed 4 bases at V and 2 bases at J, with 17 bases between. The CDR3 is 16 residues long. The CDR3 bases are TGTGCCAGCAGCGAAATCTGGGACTCTAACACAGATACGCAGTATTTT. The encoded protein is CASSEIWDSNTDTQYF.

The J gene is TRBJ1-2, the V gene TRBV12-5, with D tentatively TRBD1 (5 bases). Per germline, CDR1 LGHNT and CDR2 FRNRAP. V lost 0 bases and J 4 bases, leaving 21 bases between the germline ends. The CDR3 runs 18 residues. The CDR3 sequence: CASGLVRGMTRGLYGYTF. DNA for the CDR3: TGTGCTAGTGGTTTGGTACGGGGGATGACACGCGGCCTCTATGGCTACACCTTC.

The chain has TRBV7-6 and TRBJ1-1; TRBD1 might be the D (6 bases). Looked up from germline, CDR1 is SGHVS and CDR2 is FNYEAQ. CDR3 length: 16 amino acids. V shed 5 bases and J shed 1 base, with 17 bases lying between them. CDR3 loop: CASSITRLDRNTEAFF. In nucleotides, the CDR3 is TGTGCCAGCAGCATTACTCGCCTGGACAGGAACACTGAAGCTTTCTTT.

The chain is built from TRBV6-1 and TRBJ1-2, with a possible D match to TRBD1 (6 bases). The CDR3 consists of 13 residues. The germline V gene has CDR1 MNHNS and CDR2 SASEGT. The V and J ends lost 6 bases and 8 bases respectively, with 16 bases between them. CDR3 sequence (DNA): TGTGCCAGCAGCCGAGACAGGAGCAACGGCTACACCTTC. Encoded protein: CASSRDRSNGYTF.

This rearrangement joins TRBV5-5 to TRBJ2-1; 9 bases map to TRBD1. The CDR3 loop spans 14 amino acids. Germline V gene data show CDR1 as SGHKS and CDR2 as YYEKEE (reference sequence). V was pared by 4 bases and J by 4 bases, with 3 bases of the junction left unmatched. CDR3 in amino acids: CASSKDRGYNEQFF. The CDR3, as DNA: TGTGCCAGCAGCAAGGACAGGGGTTACAATGAGCAGTTCTTC.

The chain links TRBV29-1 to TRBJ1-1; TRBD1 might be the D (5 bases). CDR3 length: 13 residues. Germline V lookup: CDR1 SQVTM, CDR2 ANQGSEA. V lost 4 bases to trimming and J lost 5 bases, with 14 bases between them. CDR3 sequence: CSVGSGRRTEAFF. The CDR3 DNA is TGCAGCGTTGGGTCAGGGAGGCGAACTGAAGCTTTCTTT.

For the CDR3, the DNA is TGTGCCAGCAGCTTGAACCGGGGTGGGACAGGGCCGCTGGTATATGGCTACACCTTC. Its protein is CASSLNRGGTGPLVYGYTF. This chain uses TRBV5-6 with TRBJ1-2; the match to TRBD1 covers 9 bases. The germline CDR1 and CDR2 sequences are SGHDT and YYEEEE. This CDR3 has 19 residues. V trimming: 1 base; J trimming: 5 bases; junction bases outside the gene matches: 18.